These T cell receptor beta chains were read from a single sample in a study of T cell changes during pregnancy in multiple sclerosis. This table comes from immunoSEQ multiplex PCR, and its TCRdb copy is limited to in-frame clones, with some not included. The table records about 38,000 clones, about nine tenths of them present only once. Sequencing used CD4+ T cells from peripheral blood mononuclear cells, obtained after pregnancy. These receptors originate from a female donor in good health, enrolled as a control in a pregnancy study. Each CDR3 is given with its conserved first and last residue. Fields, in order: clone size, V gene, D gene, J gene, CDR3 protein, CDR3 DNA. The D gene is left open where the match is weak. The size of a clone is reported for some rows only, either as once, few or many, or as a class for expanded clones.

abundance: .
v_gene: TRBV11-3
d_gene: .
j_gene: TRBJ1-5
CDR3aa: CASSLGQGEGNQPQHF
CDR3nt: TGTGCCAGCAGCTTAGGGCAGGGTGAGGGCAATCAGCCCCAGCATTTT

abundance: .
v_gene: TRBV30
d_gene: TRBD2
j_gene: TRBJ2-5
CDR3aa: CAWGEGETQYF
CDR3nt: TGTGCCTGGGGGGAGGGGGAGACCCAGTACTTC

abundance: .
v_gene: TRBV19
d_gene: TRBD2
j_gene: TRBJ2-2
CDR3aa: CASGLAGVPTGELFF
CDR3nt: TGTGCCAGTGGACTAGCGGGGGTGCCCACCGGGGAGCTGTTTTTT

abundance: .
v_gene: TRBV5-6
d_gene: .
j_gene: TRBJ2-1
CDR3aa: CASSLDRGMQFF
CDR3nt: TGTGCCAGCAGCCTCGACCGGGGTATGCAGTTCTTC

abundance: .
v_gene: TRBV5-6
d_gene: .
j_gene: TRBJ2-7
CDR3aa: CASSLVGRIGEQYF
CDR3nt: TGTGCCAGCAGCTTGGTTGGTAGAATTGGCGAGCAGTACTTC

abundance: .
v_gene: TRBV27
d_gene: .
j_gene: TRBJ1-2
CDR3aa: CASSLTDTNYGYTF
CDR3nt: TGTGCCAGCAGTTTAACCGACACCAACTATGGCTACACCTTC

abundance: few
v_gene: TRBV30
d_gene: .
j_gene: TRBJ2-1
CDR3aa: CAWSVQPGTYNEQFF
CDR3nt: TGTGCCTGGAGTGTACAACCAGGAACCTACAATGAGCAGTTCTTC

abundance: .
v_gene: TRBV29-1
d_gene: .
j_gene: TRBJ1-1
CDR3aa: CSVMGGMNTEAFF
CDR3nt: TGCAGCGTGATGGGGGGGATGAACACTGAAGCTTTCTTT

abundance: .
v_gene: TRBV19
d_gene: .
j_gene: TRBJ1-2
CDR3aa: CASSPQNYGYTF
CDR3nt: TGTGCCAGTAGTCCCCAGAACTATGGCTACACCTTC

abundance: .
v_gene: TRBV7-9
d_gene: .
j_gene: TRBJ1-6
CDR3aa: CASSLVGGGGIYSPLHF
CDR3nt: TGTGCCAGCAGCTTAGTGGGTGGCGGAGGGATATATTCACCCCTCCACTTT

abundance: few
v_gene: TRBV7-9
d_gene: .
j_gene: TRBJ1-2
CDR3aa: CASSLGQGNYGYTF
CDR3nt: TGTGCCAGCAGCTTAGGGCAGGGTAACTATGGCTACACCTTC

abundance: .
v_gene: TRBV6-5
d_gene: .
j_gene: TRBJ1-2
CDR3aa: CASSLRRDTWNYGYTF
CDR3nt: TGTGCCAGCAGTTTACGCCGGGACACTTGGAACTATGGCTACACCTTC

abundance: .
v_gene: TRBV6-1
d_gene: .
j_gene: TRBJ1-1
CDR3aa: CASSGTANTEAFF
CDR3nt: TGTGCCAGCAGTGGGACAGCGAACACTGAAGCTTTCTTT

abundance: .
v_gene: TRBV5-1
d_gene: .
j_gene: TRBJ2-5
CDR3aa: CASSPDRTDGTQYF
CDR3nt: TGCGCCAGCAGCCCTGACAGGACTGACGGGACCCAGTACTTC

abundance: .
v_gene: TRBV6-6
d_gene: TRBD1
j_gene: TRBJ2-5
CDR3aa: CASSTGAETQYF
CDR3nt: TGTGCCAGCAGCACAGGGGCAGAGACCCAGTACTTC

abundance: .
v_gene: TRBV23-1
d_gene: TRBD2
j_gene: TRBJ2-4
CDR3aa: CASSQKVAGVGAKNIQYF
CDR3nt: TGCGCCAGCAGTCAAAAGGTAGCGGGAGTGGGGGCCAAAAACATTCAGTACTTC

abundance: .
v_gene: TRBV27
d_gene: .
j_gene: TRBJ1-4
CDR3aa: CASSLSERVGEKLFF
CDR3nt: TGTGCCAGCAGTTTATCGGAGAGGGTCGGGGAAAAACTGTTTTTT

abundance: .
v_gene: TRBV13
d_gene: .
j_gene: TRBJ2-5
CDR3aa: CASSSYWGGETQYF
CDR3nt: TGTGCCAGCAGCTCCTATTGGGGAGGAGAGACCCAGTACTTC

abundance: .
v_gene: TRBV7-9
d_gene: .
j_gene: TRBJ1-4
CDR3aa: CASSSEGGKLFF
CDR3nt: TGTGCCAGCAGCTCAGAGGGAGGAAAACTGTTTTTT

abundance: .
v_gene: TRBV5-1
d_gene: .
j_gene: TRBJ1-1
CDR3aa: CASSLNPGTMGTEAFF
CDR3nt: TGCGCCAGCAGTCTGAACCCGGGTACCATGGGCACTGAAGCTTTCTTT

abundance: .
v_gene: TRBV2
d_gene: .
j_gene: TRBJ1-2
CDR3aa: CASLEGVGYGYTF
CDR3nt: TGTGCCAGCCTAGAGGGGGTGGGCTATGGCTACACCTTC

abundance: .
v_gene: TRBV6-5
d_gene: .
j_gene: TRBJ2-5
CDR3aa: CASSPEGGYQETQYF
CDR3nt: TGTGCCAGCAGTCCTGAGGGGGGGTACCAAGAGACCCAGTACTTC

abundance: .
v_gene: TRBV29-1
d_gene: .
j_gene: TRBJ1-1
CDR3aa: CSVEEGSGFSGTEAFF
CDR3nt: TGCAGCGTTGAAGAGGGTAGTGGATTCTCGGGCACTGAAGCTTTCTTT

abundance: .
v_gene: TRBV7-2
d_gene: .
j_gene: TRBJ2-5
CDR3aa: CASSLDAGGQETQYF
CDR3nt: TGTGCCAGCAGCTTAGACGCTGGAGGCCAAGAGACCCAGTACTTC

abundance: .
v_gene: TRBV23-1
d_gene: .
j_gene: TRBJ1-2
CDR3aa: CASTTTTSRPNNYGYTF
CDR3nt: TGCGCCAGCACCACCACTACCTCCCGGCCGAATAACTATGGCTACACCTTC

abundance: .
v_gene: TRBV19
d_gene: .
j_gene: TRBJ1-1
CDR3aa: CASSRDFSGQAFF
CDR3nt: TGTGCCAGTAGTCGGGACTTCTCGGGTCAAGCTTTCTTT

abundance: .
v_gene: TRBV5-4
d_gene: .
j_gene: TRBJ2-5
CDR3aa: CASSLGGRTQETQYF
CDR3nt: TGTGCCAGCAGCTTAGGGGGACGGACCCAAGAGACCCAGTACTTC

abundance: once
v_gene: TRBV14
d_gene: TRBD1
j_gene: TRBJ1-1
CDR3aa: CASSHLQGGTEAFF
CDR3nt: TGTGCCAGCAGCCATTTACAGGGGGGCACTGAAGCTTTCTTT

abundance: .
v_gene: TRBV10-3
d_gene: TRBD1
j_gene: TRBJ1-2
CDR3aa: CAISDEGQIANYGYTF
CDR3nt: TGTGCCATCAGTGATGAGGGACAGATAGCTAACTATGGCTACACCTTC

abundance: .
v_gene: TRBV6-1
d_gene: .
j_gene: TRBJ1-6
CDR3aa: CASSERQRTDSPLHF
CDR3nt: TGTGCCAGCAGTGAAAGACAGAGGACGGATTCACCCCTCCACTTT

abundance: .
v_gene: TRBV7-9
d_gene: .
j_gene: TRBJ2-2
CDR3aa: CASSFVRGRTGELFF
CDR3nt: TGTGCCAGCAGCTTCGTAAGGGGTAGGACCGGGGAGCTGTTTTTT

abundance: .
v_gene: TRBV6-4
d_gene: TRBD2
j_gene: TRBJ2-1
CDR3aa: CASSRSGRGYNEQFF
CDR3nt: TGTGCCAGCAGCCGAAGCGGGAGGGGTTACAATGAGCAGTTCTTC

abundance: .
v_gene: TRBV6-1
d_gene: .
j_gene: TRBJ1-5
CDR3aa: CASSESGNQPQHF
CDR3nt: TGTGCCAGCAGTGAGTCTGGCAATCAGCCCCAGCATTTT

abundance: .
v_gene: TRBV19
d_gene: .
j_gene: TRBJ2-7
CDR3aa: CASSASGPHEQYF
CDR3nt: TGTGCCAGTAGTGCGTCCGGTCCCCACGAGCAGTACTTC

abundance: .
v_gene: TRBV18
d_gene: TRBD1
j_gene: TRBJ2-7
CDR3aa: CASSPQTGGSNEQYF
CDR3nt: TGTGCCAGCTCACCTCAGACAGGGGGCTCGAACGAGCAGTACTTC

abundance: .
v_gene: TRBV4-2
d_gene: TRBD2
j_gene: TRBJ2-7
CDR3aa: CASSQDRGGSSYEQYF
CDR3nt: TGTGCCAGCAGCCAAGATAGGGGCGGGAGCTCCTACGAGCAGTACTTC

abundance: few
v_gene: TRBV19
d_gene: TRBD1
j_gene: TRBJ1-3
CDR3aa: CASSIGGQGAGNTIYF
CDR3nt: TGTGCCAGTAGTATCGGTGGACAGGGGGCTGGAAACACCATATATTTT

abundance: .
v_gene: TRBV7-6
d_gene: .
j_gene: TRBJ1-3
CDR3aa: CASSLAGRSGNTIYF
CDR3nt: TGTGCCAGCAGCTTAGCGGGGCGCTCTGGAAACACCATATATTTT

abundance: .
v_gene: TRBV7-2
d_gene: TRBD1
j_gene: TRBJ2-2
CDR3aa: CASSWWTGAYTGELFF
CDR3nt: TGTGCCAGCAGCTGGTGGACAGGGGCCTACACCGGGGAGCTGTTTTTT

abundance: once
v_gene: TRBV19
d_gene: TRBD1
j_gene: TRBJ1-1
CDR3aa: CAASQDRGKPEAFF
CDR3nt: TGTGCCGCCAGCCAGGACAGGGGAAAACCTGAAGCTTTCTTT

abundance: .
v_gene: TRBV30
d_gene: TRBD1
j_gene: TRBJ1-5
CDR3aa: CAFTTGTGGNQPQHF
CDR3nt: TGTGCCTTTACGACCGGGACAGGGGGCAATCAGCCCCAGCATTTT

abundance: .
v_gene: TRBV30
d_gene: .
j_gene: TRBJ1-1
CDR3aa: CAWQIEDRRNTEAFF
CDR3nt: TGTGCCTGGCAAATCGAAGACAGGCGCAACACTGAAGCTTTCTTT

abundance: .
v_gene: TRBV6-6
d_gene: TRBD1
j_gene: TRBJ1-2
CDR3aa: CASSYSDRVRDGYTF
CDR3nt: TGTGCCAGCAGTTACTCGGACAGGGTAAGGGATGGCTACACCTTC

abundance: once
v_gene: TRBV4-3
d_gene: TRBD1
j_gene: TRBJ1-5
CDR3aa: CASSQDRGNNQPQHF
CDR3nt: TGCGCCAGCAGCCAAGACAGGGGGAACAATCAGCCCCAGCATTTT